What follows describes a single T cell receptor (beta chain). Its antigen remains unidentified. This sample stems from a study of T cell clonotyping in hematopoietic cell transplantation. There are 12 residues in the CDR3. Trimming took 6 bases from V and 8 from J, leaving 11 bases between them. Assay used: immunoSEQ multiplex PCR; TCRdb lists only in-frame clones, some missing. Of 35,000 to 50,000 clones in the sample, 95% were seen once. Study-level results: After transplant, recipient diversity fell while pathologically expanded clonotypes grew through day 180. Cells were unsorted, so CD4 and CD8 contributions were not separated.

The rearrangement uses TRBV6-7 and TRBJ1-5; no clear D gene. TRBV6-7 is marked as an open reading frame, function uncertain. This receptor was identified in a man younger than 45 in good health. Some clones in this sample may be carry-over from other donors' samples. The specimen sequenced was peripheral blood mononuclear cells. The CDR3 bases are TGTGCCAGCAGCCCCCGGACGGAGCCCCAGCATTTT. Its translation is CASSPRTEPQHF.